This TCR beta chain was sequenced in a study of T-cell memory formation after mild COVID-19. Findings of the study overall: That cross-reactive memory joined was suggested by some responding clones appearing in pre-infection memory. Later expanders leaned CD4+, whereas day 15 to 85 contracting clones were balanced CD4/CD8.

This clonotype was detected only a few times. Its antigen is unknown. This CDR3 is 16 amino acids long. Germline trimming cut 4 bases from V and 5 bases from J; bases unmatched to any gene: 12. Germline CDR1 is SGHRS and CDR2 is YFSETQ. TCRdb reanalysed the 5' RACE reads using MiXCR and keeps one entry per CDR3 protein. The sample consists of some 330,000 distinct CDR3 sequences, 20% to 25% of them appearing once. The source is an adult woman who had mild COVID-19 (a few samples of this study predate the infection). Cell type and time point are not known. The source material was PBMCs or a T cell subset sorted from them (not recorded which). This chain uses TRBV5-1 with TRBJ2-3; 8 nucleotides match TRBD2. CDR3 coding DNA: TGCGCCAGCAGCGAGATTAGCGGGGCCCCCGTAGATACGCAGTATTTT. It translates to CASSEISGAPVDTQYF.